The table lists the clone carrying this T cell receptor beta chain with a few counts. Antigen unknown. One entry per CDR3 protein, called by TCRdb with MiXCR from the RT-PCR reads. The sample records some 640,000 distinct CDR3 sequences, approximately 14% being singletons. After removal of 4 bases from V and 4 bases from J, the junction contained 5 bases not matched to a gene. CDR3 size: 15 residues. CDR1 and CDR2 (germline): SGHDT, YYEEEE. This record belongs to a study of response to subunit inactivated influenza vaccine. Study-wide results and caveats: Each seasonal flu vaccination may recruit only limited new T cells, authors suggested.

Sequencing was performed on PBMCs from blood, taken roughly 2 weeks before vaccination. This chain links TRBV5-6 with TRBJ2-7; 13 nucleotides align to TRBD2. This receptor was identified in a man aged 50-59 years who received an inactivated influenza vaccine. CDR3 region: CASSRTSGSGYEQYF. Written as DNA, the CDR3 is TGTGCCAGCAGCAGGACTAGCGGGAGTGGTTACGAGCAGTACTTC.